The T cell receptor beta chain described here comes from a study of T cells in Graves' hyperthyroidism and ophthalmopathy. Disease duration under 2 months; hyperthyroidism patients were aged 18 to 65. This clonotype was detected ten times or more. The CDR3 regions of TCR beta were amplified from RNA transcripts. HTBI primers were the set used in a first-round RT-PCR of the TCR CDR3. TCRdb used MiXCR to reprocess the multiplex PCR reads, holding one entry per CDR3 protein. Of 300,000 to 350,000 distinct CDR3 sequences in the sample, approximately 15% were seen once. The germline V gene encodes CDR1 MNHEY and CDR2 SMNVEV (reference sequence). V lost 2 bases and J 8 bases, leaving 21 bases between the germline ends. CDR3 length equals 16 residues.

The sequence derives from a woman under 40 with Graves' hyperthyroidism. Sequencing input: blood. V gene TRBV27 combines with J gene TRBJ1-2; D is unclear. This CDR3 reads CASSLVGGSLATGYTF. The CDR3 nucleotides are TGTGCCAGCAGTTTAGTCGGCGGGAGCCTTGCGACCGGCTACACCTTC.